A single sample is the source of the 8 T cell receptor beta chains below, sequenced in a study of monozygotic twins with inflammatory bowel disease. One entry per CDR3 protein, without DNA, is what TCRdb gives after re-calling the 5' RACE reads. The table lists 300,000 to 400,000 distinct CDR3 sequences. The specimen was blood. The receptors come from a human donor with ulcerative colitis or Crohn's disease, or a healthy co-twin of an affected twin (not recorded which).

The chain has TRBV7-2 and TRBJ1-1. The CDR3 extends over 16 amino acids. Germline V gene lookup returns CDR1 SGHTA and CDR2 FQGNSA. The CDR3 loop reads CASSLALMVGNTEAFF.

This chain joins TRBV4-1 and TRBJ2-2; TCRdb gives TRBD2 as the D gene, but with no DNA this cannot be confirmed. Germline V gene lookup returns CDR1 MGHRA and CDR2 YSYEKL. The CDR3 loop spans 17 amino acids. CDR3 loop: CASSQGGSGRFTGELFF.

The chain is built from TRBV2 and TRBJ1-4. The V gene's germline CDR1 is SNHLY and CDR2 FYNNEI. This CDR3 has 14 residues. This CDR3 reads CAGSVRTAVEKPFF.

The V call is TRBV25-1, the J call TRBJ2-1; lacking DNA, the TRBD2 call made by TCRdb goes unchecked. The germline gives CDR1 MGHDK, CDR2 SYGVNS. This CDR3 has 14 residues. CDR3 region: CASSETGQYNEQFF.

The chain joins TRBV6-5 to TRBJ1-2; TCRdb returns TRBD1, unconfirmable since there is no DNA. CDR1 is MNHEY, CDR2 SVGAGI, per germline. The CDR3 consists of 17 residues. CDR3 amino acids: CASSYSRAGRRSDGYTF.

The chain recombines TRBV2 with TRBJ1-4; TCRdb's D call, TRBD1, is unchecked because there is no DNA. The germline V gene encodes CDR1 SNHLY and CDR2 FYNNEI. The CDR3 loop spans 15 amino acids. Here the CDR3 reads CASSIQGATNEKLFF.

V is TRBV15 and J is TRBJ2-3; TCRdb lists TRBD1, though no DNA is available to test this call. This CDR3 has 18 amino acids. The germline CDR1 and CDR2 sequences are LNHNV and YYDKDF (reference sequence). The CDR3 region is CATSRIHLGGGLTDTQYF.

The rearrangement uses TRBV25-1 and TRBJ1-6; with no DNA, the TCRdb D assignment of TRBD1 cannot be verified. The germline V gene has CDR1 MGHDK and CDR2 SYGVNS. There are 14 residues in the CDR3. CDR3 sequence reads: CASSFRDRFSPLHF.